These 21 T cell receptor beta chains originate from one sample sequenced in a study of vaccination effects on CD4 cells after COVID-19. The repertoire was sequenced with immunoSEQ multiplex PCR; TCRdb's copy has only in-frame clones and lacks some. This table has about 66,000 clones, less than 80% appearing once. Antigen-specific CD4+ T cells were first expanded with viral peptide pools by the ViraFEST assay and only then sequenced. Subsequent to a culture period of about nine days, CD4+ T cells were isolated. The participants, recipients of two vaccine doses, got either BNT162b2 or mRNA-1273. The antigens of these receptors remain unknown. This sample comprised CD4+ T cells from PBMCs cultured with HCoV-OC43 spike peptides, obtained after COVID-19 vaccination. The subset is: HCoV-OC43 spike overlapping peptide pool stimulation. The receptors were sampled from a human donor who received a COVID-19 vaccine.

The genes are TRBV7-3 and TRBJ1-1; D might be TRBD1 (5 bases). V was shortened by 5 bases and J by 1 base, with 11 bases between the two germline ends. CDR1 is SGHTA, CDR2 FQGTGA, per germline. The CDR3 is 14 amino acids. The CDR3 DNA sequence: TGTGCCAGCAGCGAGGGACCTCCGAACACTGAAGCTTTCTTT. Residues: CASSEGPPNTEAFF.

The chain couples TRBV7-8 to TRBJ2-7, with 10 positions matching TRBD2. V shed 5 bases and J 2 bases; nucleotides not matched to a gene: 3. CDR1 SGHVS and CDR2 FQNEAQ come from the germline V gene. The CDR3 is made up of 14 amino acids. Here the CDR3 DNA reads TGTGCCAGCAGCCGGAGCGGGGGGGCCTACGAGCAGTACGTC. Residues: CASSRSGGAYEQYV.

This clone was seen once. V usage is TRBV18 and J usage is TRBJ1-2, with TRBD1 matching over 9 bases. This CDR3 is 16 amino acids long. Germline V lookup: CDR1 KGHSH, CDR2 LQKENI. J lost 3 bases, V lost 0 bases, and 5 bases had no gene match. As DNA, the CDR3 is TGTGCCAGCTCACCACCAAACCGGGACAGGGACTATGGCTACACCTTC. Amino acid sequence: CASSPPNRDRDYGYTF.

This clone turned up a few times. CDR3 protein: CASSSFPGLASHEQFF. The CDR3 DNA is TGTGCCAGCAGCTCATTCCCGGGACTAGCGTCCCATGAGCAGTTCTTC. The chain couples TRBV7-3 to TRBJ2-1; 10 bases fit TRBD2. CDR3 length: 16 residues. Per germline, CDR1 SGHTA and CDR2 FQGTGA. Unmatched junction bases numbered 11, after V lost 4 bases and J lost 8 bases.

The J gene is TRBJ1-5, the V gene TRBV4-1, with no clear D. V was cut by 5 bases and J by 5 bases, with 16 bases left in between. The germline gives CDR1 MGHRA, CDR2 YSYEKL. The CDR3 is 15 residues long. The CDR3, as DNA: TGCGCCAGCAGCAGCCGGGCCCAGCGCGATCAGCCCCAGCATTTT. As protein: CASSSRAQRDQPQHF.

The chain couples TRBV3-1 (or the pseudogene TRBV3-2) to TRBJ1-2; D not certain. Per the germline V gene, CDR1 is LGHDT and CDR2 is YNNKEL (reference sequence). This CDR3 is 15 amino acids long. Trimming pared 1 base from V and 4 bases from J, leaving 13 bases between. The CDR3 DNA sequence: TGTGCCAGCAGCCAAGGGCTCCTAGATAGCTATGGCTACACCTTC. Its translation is CASSQGLLDSYGYTF.

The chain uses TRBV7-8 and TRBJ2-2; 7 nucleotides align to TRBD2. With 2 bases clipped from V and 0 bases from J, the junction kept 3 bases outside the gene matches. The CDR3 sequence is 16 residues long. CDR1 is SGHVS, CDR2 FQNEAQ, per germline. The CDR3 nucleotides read TGTGCCAGCAGCTTATATAGCGGGTCGAACACCGGGGAGCTGTTTTTT. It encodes CASSLYSGSNTGELFF.

In DNA, the CDR3 is TGTGCCACAAAGACAGGGGCCGATCAGCCCCAGCATTTT. Protein sequence: CATKTGADQPQHF. The chain is built from TRBV6-6 and TRBJ1-5, with 8 bases lining up with TRBD1. This CDR3 comprises 13 residues. CDR1 is MNHNY and CDR2 is SVGAGI in the germline V gene (reference sequence). Trimming at V came to 10 bases and at J to 5 bases, leaving 7 bases not matched to a gene.

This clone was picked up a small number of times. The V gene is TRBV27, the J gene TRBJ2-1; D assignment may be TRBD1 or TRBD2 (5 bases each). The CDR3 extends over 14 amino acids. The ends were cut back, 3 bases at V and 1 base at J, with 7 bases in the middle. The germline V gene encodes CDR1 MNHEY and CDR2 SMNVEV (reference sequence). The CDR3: CASSFEGSYNEQFF. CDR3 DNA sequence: TGTGCCAGCAGTTTTGAGGGGTCCTACAATGAGCAGTTCTTC.

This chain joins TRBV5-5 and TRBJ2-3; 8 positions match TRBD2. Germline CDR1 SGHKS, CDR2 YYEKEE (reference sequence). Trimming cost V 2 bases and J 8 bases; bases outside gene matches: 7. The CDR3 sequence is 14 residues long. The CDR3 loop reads CASSFLAGPSTQYF. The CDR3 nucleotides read TGTGCCAGCAGCTTTTTAGCGGGGCCATCTACGCAGTATTTT.

CDR3 in DNA: TGTGCCAGCAGCTTTCGCGGGGGATCCTACAATGAGCAGTTCTTC. This translates into CASSFRGGSYNEQFF. This chain joins TRBV5-6 and TRBJ2-1; TRBD2 agrees at 7 bases. The CDR3 is 15 residues long. After removal of 2 bases from V and 1 base from J, the junction contained 3 bases not matched to a gene. Germline CDR1 and CDR2: SGHDT and YYEEEE.

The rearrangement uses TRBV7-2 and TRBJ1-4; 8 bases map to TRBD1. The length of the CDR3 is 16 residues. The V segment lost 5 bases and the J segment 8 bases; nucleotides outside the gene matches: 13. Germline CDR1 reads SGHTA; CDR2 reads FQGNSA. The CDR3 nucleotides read TGTGCCAGCAGCGATGCGCTCCAGGGGGCGATAGAAAAACTGTTTTTT. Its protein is CASSDALQGAIEKLFF.

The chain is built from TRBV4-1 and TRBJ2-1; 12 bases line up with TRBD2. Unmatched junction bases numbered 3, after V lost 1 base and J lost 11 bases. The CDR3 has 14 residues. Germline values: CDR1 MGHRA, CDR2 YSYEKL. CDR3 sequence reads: CASSQGTSGDKQFF. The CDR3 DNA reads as TGCGCCAGCAGCCAAGGGACTAGCGGGGATAAGCAGTTCTTC.

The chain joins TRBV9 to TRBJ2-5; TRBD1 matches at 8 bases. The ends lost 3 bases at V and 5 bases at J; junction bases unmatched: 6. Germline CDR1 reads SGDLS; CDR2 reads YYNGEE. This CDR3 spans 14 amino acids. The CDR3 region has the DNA TGTGCCAGCAGCGACCGGACAGGGAGCGAGACCCAGTACTTC. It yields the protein CASSDRTGSETQYF.

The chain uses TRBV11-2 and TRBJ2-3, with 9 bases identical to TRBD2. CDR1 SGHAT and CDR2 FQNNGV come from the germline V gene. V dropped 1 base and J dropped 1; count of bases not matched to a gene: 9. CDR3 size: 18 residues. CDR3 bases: TGTGCCAGCAGCTTAGTTATTTCGGCTAGCGGGGGCACAGATACGCAGTATTTT. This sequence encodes CASSLVISASGGTDTQYF.

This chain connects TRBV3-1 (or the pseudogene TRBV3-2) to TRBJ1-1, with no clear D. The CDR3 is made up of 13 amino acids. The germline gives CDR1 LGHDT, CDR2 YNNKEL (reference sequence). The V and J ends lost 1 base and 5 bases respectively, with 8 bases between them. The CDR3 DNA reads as TGTGCCAGCAGCCAAGGGGGTCGGACTGAAGCTTTCTTT. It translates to CASSQGGRTEAFF.

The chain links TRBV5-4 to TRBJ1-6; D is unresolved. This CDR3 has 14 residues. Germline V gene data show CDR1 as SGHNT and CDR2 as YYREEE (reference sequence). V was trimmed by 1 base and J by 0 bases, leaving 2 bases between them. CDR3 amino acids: CASSLRSYNSPLHF. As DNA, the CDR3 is TGTGCCAGCAGCTTGCGCTCCTATAATTCACCCCTCCACTTT.

CDR3 sequence: CASSLSFYNEQFF. CDR3 bases: TGTGCCAGCAGTTTATCGTTCTACAATGAGCAGTTCTTC. The rearrangement links TRBV28 to TRBJ2-1; the D is unclear. Germline V gives CDR1 MDHEN, CDR2 SYDVKM. The CDR3 loop spans 13 amino acids. Trimming cost V 1 base and J 3 bases, with 4 bases left between them.

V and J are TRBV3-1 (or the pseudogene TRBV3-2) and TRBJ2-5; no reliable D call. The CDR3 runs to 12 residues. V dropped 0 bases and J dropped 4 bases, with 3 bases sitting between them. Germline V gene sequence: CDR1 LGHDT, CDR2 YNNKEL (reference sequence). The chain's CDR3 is CASSQERETQYF. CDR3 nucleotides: TGTGCCAGCAGCCAAGAGCGAGAGACCCAGTACTTC.

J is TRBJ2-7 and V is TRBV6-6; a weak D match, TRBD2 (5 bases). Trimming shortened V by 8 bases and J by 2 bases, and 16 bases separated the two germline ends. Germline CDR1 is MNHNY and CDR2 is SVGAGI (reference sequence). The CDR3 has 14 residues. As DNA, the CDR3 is TGTGCCAGCCGCCTCGGGATAGGCGCCTACGAGCAGTACGTC. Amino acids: CASRLGIGAYEQYV.

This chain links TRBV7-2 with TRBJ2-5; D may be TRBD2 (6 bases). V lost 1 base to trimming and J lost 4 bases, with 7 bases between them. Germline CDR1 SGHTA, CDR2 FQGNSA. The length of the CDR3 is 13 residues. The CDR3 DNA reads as TGTGCCAGCAGCTTAGGGCGGGGAGAGACCCAGTACTTC. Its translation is CASSLGRGETQYF.